This T cell receptor beta chain is drawn from a study of CD8 T cells in ankylosing spondylitis. Study findings and constraints: A motif of under 10 highly homologous TCR beta variants was seen as apparently characteristic of ankylosing spondylitis blood.

CDR1 is MNHNS, CDR2 SASEGT, per germline. The length of the CDR3 is 15 residues. V was clipped by 8 bases and J by 3 bases; unmatched bases: 4. Making use of molecular barcodes, quantitative 5'-RACE generated TCR beta libraries. TCRdb redid the calling of the 5' RACE reads with MiXCR, one entry per CDR3 protein. This table has 200,000 or so distinct CDR3 sequences, 10% to 15% appearing once. This clonotype has just a few counts. The antigen is unknown. The receptor comes from a female donor with ankylosing spondylitis or in good health (not recorded which). The sample consisted of blood, either unsorted or a sorted T cell fraction (not recorded which). This chain joins TRBV6-1 and TRBJ2-1; 13 bases line up with TRBD2. The CDR3 protein is CASGGLAGDYNEQFF. Written as DNA, the CDR3 is TGTGCCAGCGGTGGACTAGCGGGAGACTACAATGAGCAGTTCTTC.